This entry lists 26 T cell receptor beta chains sequenced from one sample in a study. Via MiXCR, TCRdb re-called the 5' RACE reads, giving one row per CDR3 protein. The sample consists of tens of thousands of distinct CDR3 sequences, approximately 24% of them appearing once. The sequencing input was naive CD4+ T cells sorted from a lymph node. The subset: naive CD4+ T cells, CD4+CD45RA+CD25-. The receptor source for this set is a female donor with breast cancer.

This clonotype was seen a few times. This chain uses TRBV12-3 or TRBV12-4 with TRBJ1-1; maybe TRBD1 (6 bases). This CDR3 comprises 16 residues. Trimming took off 4 bases at V and 6 bases at J, with 21 bases between the two ends. The CDR3 loop is CASSSGTKRGRAEAFF. The CDR3 bases are TGTGCCAGCAGTTCCGGGACAAAAAGGGGTCGGGCTGAAGCTTTCTTT.

Many counts were recorded for this clonotype. The CDR3 DNA sequence: TGTGCCAGCAGCCAAGAATCAGGGGCCGGGGAGCTGTTTTTT. The encoded protein is CASSQESGAGELFF. The genes are TRBV3-1 and TRBJ2-2, with D possibly TRBD1 on 6 matching bases. Germline V gene sequence: CDR1 LGHDT, CDR2 YNNKEL (reference sequence). V was trimmed by 0 bases and J by 6 bases, leaving 8 bases between them. The CDR3 covers 14 residues.

This clonotype has more than one count but fewer than ten. The chain has TRBV7-2 and TRBJ2-3; D unresolved. CDR3 length: 12 residues. Germline CDR1 and CDR2: SGHTA and FQGNSA. V gave up 5 bases and J gave up 1 base, with 4 bases separating them. CDR3 protein: CASSQRTDTQYF. The DNA of the CDR3 is TGTGCCAGCAGCCAACGCACAGATACGCAGTATTTT.

This clonotype has more than one count but fewer than ten. This chain joins TRBV29-1 and TRBJ2-5, with D possibly matching TRBD1 (5 bases). CDR1 and CDR2 from the germline V gene are SQVTM and ANQGSEA. The ends were cut back, 4 bases at V and 5 bases at J, with 23 bases in the middle. The length of the CDR3 is 16 residues. The DNA for the CDR3 is TGCAGCGTTGTTTGGAACGACAGTGGATGGGCGGAGACCCAGTACTTC. Translation: CSVVWNDSGWAETQYF. Filled out from reference TRBV29-1 and TRBJ2-5, the complete variable domain reads SAVISQKPSRDICQRGTSLTIQCQVDSQVTMMFWYRQQPGQSLTLIATANQGSEATYESGFVIDKFPISRPNLTFSTLTVSNMSPEDSSIYLCSVVWNDSGWAETQYFGPGTRLLVL.

This clonotype was counted at least ten times. The chain employs TRBV15 and TRBJ2-7; weak D call: TRBD1 (6 bases). The CDR3 loop spans 17 amino acids. Germline V CDR1 and CDR2: LNHNV, YYDKDF (reference sequence). Trimming took 4 bases from V and 3 from J, leaving 22 bases between them. The CDR3 coding sequence is TGTGCCACCAGCACTCCCCTTACAGGGAAATTTGGCTACGAGCAGTACTTC. Its translation is CATSTPLTGKFGYEQYF.

This clonotype was picked up many times. The V call is TRBV3-1, the J call TRBJ2-7; a possible D gene is TRBD1 (5 bases). CDR1 and CDR2 from the germline V gene are LGHDT and YNNKEL (reference sequence). The CDR3 contains 14 residues. V shed 0 bases and J shed 6 bases, with 12 bases lying between them. CDR3 sequence: CASSQELQGGEQYF. CDR3 nucleotide sequence: TGTGCCAGCAGCCAAGAATTGCAGGGTGGCGAGCAGTACTTC.

Only a few counts were recorded for this clonotype. The J gene is TRBJ2-3, the V gene TRBV5-1; 7 bases match TRBD2. With 4 bases clipped from V and 3 bases from J, the junction kept 11 bases outside the gene matches. Germline lookup yields CDR1 SGHRS and CDR2 YFSETQ. This CDR3 has 16 residues. The CDR3 is CASSPRGGSVTDTQYF. The CDR3 nucleotides read TGCGCCAGCAGCCCCCGCGGGGGTTCCGTAACAGATACGCAGTATTTT.

This clonotype turned up a few times. The CDR3 loop is CSASMAWAYEQYF. CDR3 nucleotide sequence: TGCAGTGCTAGTATGGCTTGGGCCTACGAGCAGTACTTC. V is TRBV20-1 and J is TRBJ2-7; D gene uncertain. Looked up from germline, CDR1 is DFQATT and CDR2 is SNEGSKA (reference sequence). The CDR3 is made up of 13 amino acids. The V and J ends lost 3 bases and 2 bases respectively, with 11 bases between them.

This clonotype showed up many times. The gene calls are TRBV28 and TRBJ1-5; no definite D call. V was cut by 7 bases and J by 5 bases, with 12 bases left in between. The CDR3 runs 13 residues. The germline gives CDR1 MDHEN, CDR2 SYDVKM. CDR3 DNA: TGTGCCAGCAACTCGGGCCCCTATCAGCCCCAGCATTTT. It specifies CASNSGPYQPQHF.

As concerns this clonotype: One junction end disagrees with the germline gene, perhaps due to a read error. The chain combines TRBV5-1 with TRBJ2-5; 8 positions match TRBD1. CDR1 and CDR2 (germline): SGHRS, YFSETQ. CDR3 length: 14 amino acids. The CDR3 region has the DNA TGCGTCAGCAGCTCCCAGGGGGCGGGGGAGACCCAGTACTTC. Protein: CVSSSQGAGETQYF.

The CDR3 sequence: CASSLSSGSYNEQFF. For the CDR3, the DNA is TGTGCCAGCAGCTTATCCAGCGGTAGTTACAATGAGCAGTTCTTC. The chain uses TRBV11-2 and TRBJ2-1, with D possibly being TRBD2 (5 bases). Germline V gives CDR1 SGHAT, CDR2 FQNNGV. This CDR3 region has 15 residues. Trimming left V 2 bases short and J 4 bases short, with 12 bases between.

This clonotype was recorded a few times. The chain joins TRBV6-5 to TRBJ1-2; D remains unclear. The CDR3 covers 10 residues. Per germline, CDR1 MNHEY and CDR2 SVGAGI. Trimming stripped 9 bases from V and 2 bases from J, with 4 bases between. CDR3 DNA: TGTGCCAGAGACAACTATGGCTACACCTTC. As protein: CARDNYGYTF.

V is TRBV4-1 and J is TRBJ1-1; D is ambiguous. Trimming shortened V by 0 bases and J by 1 base, and 6 bases separated the two germline ends. Germline values: CDR1 MGHRA, CDR2 YSYEKL. This CDR3 is 14 amino acids long. CDR3 DNA sequence: TGCGCCAGCAGCCAAGAGCCGCGGAACACTGAAGCTTTCTTT. Protein sequence: CASSQEPRNTEAFF.

The genes are TRBV6-2 or TRBV6-3 and TRBJ1-5; D gene unclear. Germline CDR1 reads MNHEY; CDR2 reads SVGEGT. V shed 8 bases and J shed 0 bases, with 5 bases lying between them. This CDR3 is 12 amino acids long. CDR3 loop: CASADSNQPQHF. CDR3 in DNA: TGTGCCAGCGCCGATAGCAATCAGCCCCAGCATTTT.

The chain uses TRBV12-3 or TRBV12-4 and TRBJ2-5, with D possibly being TRBD2 (5 bases). Deletions cut 2 bases from V and 5 bases from J, with 9 bases between. The CDR3 consists of 13 residues. The CDR3 sequence is CASSLNSGETQYF. The CDR3 DNA sequence: TGTGCCAGCAGTTTAAATTCGGGGGAGACCCAGTACTTC.

This clonotype showed up just a few times. V and J are TRBV27 and TRBJ1-1, with TRBD1 as a possible D gene (6 bases). Germline CDR1 and CDR2: MNHEY and SMNVEV (reference sequence). The V and J ends lost 6 bases and 4 bases respectively, with 15 bases between them. This CDR3 region has 14 residues. CDR3 residues: CASSRGQSTTEAFF. The DNA for the CDR3 is TGTGCCAGCAGCCGCGGACAGTCAACCACTGAAGCTTTCTTT.

This clonotype has only a few counts. The chain is built from TRBV7-3 and TRBJ1-6; D is unclear. This CDR3 is 15 amino acids long. V was trimmed by 5 bases and J by 4 bases, leaving 12 bases between them. The V gene's germline CDR1 is SGHTA and CDR2 FQGTGA. CDR3 in DNA: TGTGCCAGCAGCCAATCCGGAGGGTATAATTCACCCCTCCACTTT. Translation: CASSQSGGYNSPLHF.

This clonotype is classed as medium-sized (0.01 to 0.1%). V is TRBV20-1 and J is TRBJ2-7; maybe TRBD1 (5 bases). V shed 6 bases and J shed 4 bases, with 13 bases lying between them. This CDR3 spans 12 amino acids. Germline loops: CDR1 DFQATT, CDR2 SNEGSKA (reference sequence). The chain's CDR3 is CSALRAGYEQYF. The CDR3, as DNA: TGCAGTGCCCTGAGAGCAGGGTACGAGCAGTACTTC.

This clonotype showed up just a few times. The CDR3 DNA sequence: TGTGCCAGCAGAACCCCGGACCTCTTCCAAGAGACCCAGTACTTC. It encodes CASRTPDLFQETQYF. V is TRBV7-9 and J is TRBJ2-5; D call uncertain. The V end was cut by 6 bases, the J end by 1 base, with 15 bases between. From germline, CDR1 is SEHNR and CDR2 FQNEAQ (reference sequence). This CDR3 comprises 15 residues.

This clonotype was counted at least ten times. The chain employs TRBV10-3 and TRBJ2-6; TRBD1 is a possible D gene (5 bases). Germline V lookup: CDR1 ENHRY, CDR2 SYGVKD. This CDR3 spans 16 amino acids. Trimming left V 5 bases short and J 0 bases short, with 11 bases between. The CDR3 sequence is CAISPDRTSGANVLTF. In nucleotides, the CDR3 is TGTGCCATCAGTCCTGACAGAACCTCTGGGGCCAACGTCCTGACTTTC.

This clonotype has ten or more counts. The V call is TRBV5-1, the J call TRBJ2-3; 9 nucleotides line up with TRBD1. Trimming at V came to 5 bases and at J to 5 bases, leaving 12 bases not matched to a gene. Germline V gene sequence: CDR1 SGHRS, CDR2 YFSETQ. The CDR3 is 16 amino acids. CDR3 sequence: CASRSPGQGVKDTQYF. CDR3 coding DNA: TGCGCCAGCAGGAGTCCGGGACAGGGTGTCAAAGATACGCAGTATTTT.

The rearrangement joins TRBV7-2 to TRBJ2-3, with a tentative D call TRBD1 (6 bases). Trimming took off 0 bases at V and 5 bases at J, with 9 bases between the two ends. CDR3 size: 14 residues. CDR1 and CDR2 (germline): SGHTA, FQGNSA. This CDR3 is CASSLAVGGDTQYF. DNA for the CDR3: TGTGCCAGCAGCTTAGCCGTAGGGGGAGATACGCAGTATTTT.

This clonotype was found many times. The chain employs TRBV20-1 and TRBJ2-3, with 11 bases aligning to TRBD2. The CDR3 contains 15 residues. Germline lookup yields CDR1 DFQATT and CDR2 SNEGSKA (reference sequence). Trimming took 3 bases from V and 6 from J; bases not matched to a gene: 8. The CDR3 here is CSASPGLAVRDTQYF. The CDR3 region has the DNA TGCAGTGCTAGCCCGGGACTAGCGGTCCGGGATACGCAGTATTTT.

This rearrangement joins TRBV25-1 to TRBJ1-2; 7 bases fit TRBD1. Unmatched junction bases numbered 6, after V lost 6 bases and J lost 2 bases. The germline CDR1 and CDR2 sequences are MGHDK and SYGVNS. The length of the CDR3 is 14 residues. The CDR3 here is CASRGGTENYGYTF. The CDR3 nucleotides read TGTGCCAGCAGGGGAGGGACAGAAAACTATGGCTACACCTTC.

This clonotype was found a few times. The chain is built from TRBV7-2 and TRBJ1-4, with D possibly matching TRBD1 (6 bases). The V end lost 4 bases, the J end lost 10 bases, and 19 bases lay between the germline ends. The CDR3 is made up of 15 amino acids. Germline lookup yields CDR1 SGHTA and CDR2 FQGNSA. CDR3 nucleotide sequence: TGTGCCAGCAGCTCTCTGGACAGTCCTCGGGGAAAACTGTTTTTT. Amino acid sequence: CASSSLDSPRGKLFF.

The chain is built from TRBV9 and TRBJ2-7; D is perhaps TRBD1 or TRBD2 (8 bases each). V was clipped by 4 bases and J by 4 bases, with 27 bases between them. The CDR3 covers 18 residues. In germline, CDR1 is SGDLS, CDR2 YYNGEE. This CDR3 is CASSPAGGFGGGGYEQYF. The DNA of the CDR3 is TGTGCCAGCAGCCCCGCAGGGGGCTTCGGGGGGGGCGGGTACGAGCAGTACTTC. Filled out from reference TRBV9 and TRBJ2-7, the complete variable domain reads DSGVTQTPKHLITATGQRVTLRCSPRSGDLSVYWYQQSLDQGLQFLIQYYNGEERAKGNILERFSAQQFPDLHSELNLSSLELGDSALYFCASSPAGGFGGGGYEQYFGPGTRLTVT.